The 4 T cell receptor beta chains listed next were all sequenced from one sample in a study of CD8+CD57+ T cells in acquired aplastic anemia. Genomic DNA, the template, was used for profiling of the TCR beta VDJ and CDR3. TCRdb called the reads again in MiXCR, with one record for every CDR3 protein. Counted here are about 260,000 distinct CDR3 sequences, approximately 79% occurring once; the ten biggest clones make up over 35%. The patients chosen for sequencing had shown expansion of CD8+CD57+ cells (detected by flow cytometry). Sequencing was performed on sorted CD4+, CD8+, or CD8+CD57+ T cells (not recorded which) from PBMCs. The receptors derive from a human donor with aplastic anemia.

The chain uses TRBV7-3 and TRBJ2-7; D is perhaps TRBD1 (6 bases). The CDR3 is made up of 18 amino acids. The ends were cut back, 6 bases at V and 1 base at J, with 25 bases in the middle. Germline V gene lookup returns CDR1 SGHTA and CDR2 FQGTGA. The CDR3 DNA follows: TGTGCCAGCAGTTCTCATCGAGCTTGGACAGCCCTTTCCTACGAGCAGTACGTC. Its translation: CASSSHRAWTALSYEQYV.

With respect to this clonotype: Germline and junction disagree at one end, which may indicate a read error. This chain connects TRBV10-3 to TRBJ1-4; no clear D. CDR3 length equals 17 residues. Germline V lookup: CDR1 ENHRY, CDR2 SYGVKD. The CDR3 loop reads CAISWTSGLQNRDELFF. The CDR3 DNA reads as TGTGCCATCAGTTGGACTAGCGGCCTCCAAAATCGGGATGAGCTGTTCTTC.

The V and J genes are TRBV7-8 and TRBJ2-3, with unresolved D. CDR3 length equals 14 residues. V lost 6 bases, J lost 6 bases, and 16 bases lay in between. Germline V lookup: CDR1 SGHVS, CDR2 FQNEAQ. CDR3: CASSAGESPDTQYF. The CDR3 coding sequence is TGTGCCAGCAGTGCCGGAGAAAGCCCCGATACGCAGTATTTT.

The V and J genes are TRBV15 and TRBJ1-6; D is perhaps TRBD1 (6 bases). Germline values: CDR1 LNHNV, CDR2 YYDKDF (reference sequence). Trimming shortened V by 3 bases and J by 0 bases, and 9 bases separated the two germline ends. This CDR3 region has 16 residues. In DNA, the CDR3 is TGTGCCACCAGCAGGGACAGTAGCTCCTATAATTCACCCCTCCACTTT. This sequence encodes CATSRDSSSYNSPLHF.